Each of the 15 T cell receptor beta chains below was sequenced from the same sample in a study of shared clonotypes between healthy human individuals. Terminally differentiated effector memory CD45RA+ cells were excluded by CCR7 positive selection of CD45RO-negative cells. Using immunoSEQ multiplex PCR, the repertoire was profiled, and TCRdb retains in-frame clones only, with some absent. The table shows some 2,000,000 clones, with just under 95% occurring only once. The sample consisted of naive CD8+ T cells sorted from blood. The receptor source for this set is a man aged 18 to 30 in good health.

The chain is built from TRBV10-1 and TRBJ2-2; D gene unclear. V was clipped by 2 bases and J by 4 bases, with 8 bases between them. Germline V lookup: CDR1 WNHNN, CDR2 SYGVQD (reference sequence). There are 14 residues in the CDR3. The CDR3 protein is CASSEVGSTGELFF. The CDR3 nucleotides are TGCGCCAGCAGTGAGGTCGGGTCCACCGGGGAGCTGTTTTTT.

The chain combines TRBV12-5 with TRBJ1-1, with D possibly being TRBD1 (5 bases). Germline values: CDR1 LGHNT, CDR2 FRNRAP. The CDR3 sequence is 14 residues long. The V gene lost 1 base and the J gene lost 5 bases, with 11 bases spanning the gap. This CDR3 reads CASGLAGGWTEAFF. DNA of the CDR3: TGTGCTAGTGGTTTGGCGGGGGGTTGGACTGAAGCTTTCTTT.

This chain connects TRBV7-8 to TRBJ2-7; D possibly uses TRBD1 or TRBD2 (5 bases each). CDR1 SGHVS and CDR2 FQNEAQ come from the germline V gene. The CDR3 contains 14 residues. The V gene lost 5 bases and the J gene lost 2 bases, with 13 bases spanning the gap. The DNA for the CDR3 is TGTGCCAGCAGCCAACAGGAGGTGCCCTACGAGCAGTACTTC. Translated: CASSQQEVPYEQYF. Full variable domain (missing parts from reference TRBV7-8 and TRBJ2-7): GAGVSQSPRYKVAKRGQDVALRCDPISGHVSLFWYQQALGQGPEFLTYFQNEAQLDKSGLPSDRFFAERPEGSVSTLKIQRTQQEDSAVYLCASSQQEVPYEQYFGPGTRLTVT.

About this clone itself: Within the sample, other DNA sequences also encode this same CDR3. The J gene is TRBJ2-7, the V gene TRBV27, with 8 bases aligning to TRBD1. Germline CDR1 reads MNHEY; CDR2 reads SMNVEV (reference sequence). The V gene end was trimmed by 11 bases and the J gene end by 4 bases; junction bases not matched to a gene: 4. CDR3 size: 11 residues. CDR3 loop: CASGQGYEQYF. CDR3 DNA: TGTGCCTCCGGACAGGGATACGAGCAGTACTTC.

The V and J genes are TRBV10-3 and TRBJ2-7; D is possibly TRBD1 (6 bases). This CDR3 has 11 amino acids. The ends were cut back, 5 bases at V and 6 bases at J, with 8 bases in the middle. CDR1 and CDR2 from the germline V gene are ENHRY and SYGVKD. The CDR3 protein is CAISPGVEQYF. CDR3 sequence (DNA): TGTGCCATCAGTCCAGGGGTCGAGCAGTACTTC.

This chain links TRBV9 with TRBJ2-2, with D possibly matching TRBD1 (7 bases). The CDR3 covers 13 residues. Germline CDR1 and CDR2: SGDLS and YYNGEE. The germline V and J ends were trimmed by 2 bases and 9 bases, with 11 bases remaining between them. For the CDR3, the DNA is TGTGCCAGCAGCGTGGAGGGGGCCCGGGAGCTGTTTTTT. Translating it yields CASSVEGARELFF.

Note on this clone: The same CDR3 arises from other DNA sequences in this sample as well. V is TRBV18 and J is TRBJ2-7; 9 nucleotides match TRBD1. Trimming took 6 bases from V and 5 from J; bases not matched to a gene: 5. There are 13 residues in the CDR3. Germline-derived CDR1 and CDR2 are KGHSH and LQKENI. This CDR3 is CASSPGTGNEQYF. In nucleotides, the CDR3 is TGTGCCAGCTCGCCCGGGACAGGGAACGAGCAGTACTTC.

This chain links TRBV5-6 with TRBJ2-1, with a possible D match to TRBD1 (5 bases). V dropped 4 bases and J dropped 8 bases, with 10 bases sitting between them. CDR1 is SGHDT and CDR2 is YYEEEE in the germline V gene. CDR3 length: 12 residues. The CDR3 reads CASSGQWDEQFF. DNA of the CDR3: TGTGCCAGCAGCGGACAATGGGATGAGCAGTTCTTC.

The chain couples TRBV5-4 to TRBJ1-2; D remains ambiguous. Germline CDR1 SGHNT, CDR2 YYREEE (reference sequence). Deletions cut 0 bases from V and 0 bases from J, with 6 bases between. The CDR3 contains 14 residues. The CDR3 DNA sequence: TGTGCCAGCAGCTTGGACCCAACTAACTATGGCTACACCTTC. Residues: CASSLDPTNYGYTF.

This clone was recorded only once. J is TRBJ2-7 and V is TRBV28; a weak D match, TRBD2 (7 bases). Trimming removed 3 bases at V and 6 bases at J, with 15 bases between. Germline CDR1 is MDHEN and CDR2 is SYDVKM. The CDR3 has 14 amino acids. The CDR3 nucleotides read TGTGCCAGCAGTTTTAGGGGGGGGAGGGCCGAGCAGTACTTC. This translates into CASSFRGGRAEQYF.

J is TRBJ2-5 and V is TRBV30; no firm D call. The germline V and J ends were trimmed by 2 bases and 4 bases, with 8 bases remaining between them. This CDR3 spans 12 amino acids. The germline V gene encodes CDR1 GTSNPN and CDR2 SVGIG (reference sequence). The CDR3 region has the DNA TGTGCCTGGAGTCCACCCTTAGAGACCCAGTACTTC. It encodes CAWSPPLETQYF.

The V call is TRBV9, the J call TRBJ1-1; tentatively, D is TRBD1 (6 bases). This CDR3 has 15 amino acids. Germline V gene data show CDR1 as SGDLS and CDR2 as YYNGEE. The ends were cut back, 0 bases at V and 4 bases at J, with 13 bases in the middle. The CDR3 nucleotides read TGTGCCAGCAGCGTAGGGAGGGGGTCGATCACTGAAGCTTTCTTT. This gives the protein CASSVGRGSITEAFF.

V is TRBV30 and J is TRBJ2-3; TRBD2 matches at 8 bases. Germline assignment: CDR1 GTSNPN and CDR2 SVGIG (reference sequence). CDR3 size: 15 residues. With V trimmed by 3 bases and J by 2 bases, 7 bases remained unmatched. CDR3 in DNA: TGTGCCTGGAGCCAGACTAGCGTAGTCACAGATACGCAGTATTTT. It translates to CAWSQTSVVTDTQYF.

The chain uses TRBV4-3 and TRBJ2-2; possibly TRBD1 or TRBD2 for D (5 bases each). V was trimmed by 0 bases and J by 3 bases, leaving 14 bases between them. There are 17 residues in the CDR3. CDR1 is LGHNA, CDR2 YSLEER, per germline. The CDR3 nucleotides read TGCGCCAGCAGCCAAGATCTTGGGGGTCTCTACACCGGGGAGCTGTTTTTT. Translated, it gives CASSQDLGGLYTGELFF.

The genes are TRBV7-9 and TRBJ2-3; D assignment may be TRBD1 or TRBD2 (5 bases each). Germline loops: CDR1 SEHNR, CDR2 FQNEAQ (reference sequence). Trimming stripped 8 bases from V and 0 bases from J, with 9 bases between. This CDR3 spans 13 amino acids. CDR3 in amino acids: CASEGYSTDTQYF. CDR3 DNA sequence: TGTGCCAGCGAGGGGTATAGCACAGATACGCAGTATTTT.